Listed below are T cell receptor beta chains from one sample, sequenced in a study of siplizumab effects on memory and regulatory T cells. These receptors' targets are unknown. Sequencing was performed with immunoSEQ multiplex PCR; in TCRdb, only in-frame clones are kept and a portion is missing. The data hold around 20,000 clones, with 40% to 55% observed a single time. The sample consisted of CFSE-low (dividing) CD4+ T cells sorted from an allogeneic mixed lymphocyte reaction. The source is a human donor in good health; the cells came from an allogeneic mixed lymphocyte reaction. The CDR3 runs from the conserved cysteine through the conserved F or W.

V: TRBV11-1
J: TRBJ1-6
CDR3: CASSLDRDRPNF

V: TRBV6-5
J: TRBJ2-3
CDR3: CASSPGPSGTQYF

V: TRBV5-1
J: TRBJ2-5
CDR3: CASSFGETQYF

V: TRBV7-3
J: TRBJ2-5
CDR3: CASSLQGASETQYF

V: TRBV2
J: TRBJ2-7
CDR3: CASSDDSYEQYF

V: TRBV5-4
J: TRBJ2-5
CDR3: CASSQDGGRETQYF

V: TRBV18
J: TRBJ1-1
CDR3: CASSPGGPEAFF

V: TRBV5-6
J: TRBJ2-7
CDR3: CASSLGLAREQYF

V: TRBV11-2
J: TRBJ2-7
CDR3: CASSLERGAYEQYF

V: TRBV9
J: TRBJ2-1
CDR3: CASSATSERGYEQFF

V: TRBV6-1
J: TRBJ1-4
CDR3: CASSVEGGEKLFF

V: TRBV5-4
J: TRBJ1-1
CDR3: CASSLGIWTEAFF

V: TRBV10-3
J: TRBJ2-1
CDR3: CAITAGNEQFF

V: TRBV18
J: TRBJ2-3
CDR3: CASHTLLDTQYF

V: TRBV5-1
J: TRBJ1-1
CDR3: CASSPESPSYTEAFF

V: TRBV5-1
J: TRBJ1-2
CDR3: CASSSMGPGPAGYTF

V: TRBV6-5
J: TRBJ1-2
CDR3: CASRAGIYGYTF

V: TRBV5-4
J: TRBJ2-5
CDR3: CASSPPGVAGGMETQYF

V: TRBV2
J: TRBJ2-2
CDR3: CASSLDTGELFF

V: TRBV6-1
J: TRBJ1-2
CDR3: CASSSNYGYTF

V: TRBV7-9
J: TRBJ1-1
CDR3: CASSISGAPATEAFF

V: TRBV7-2
J: TRBJ2-7
CDR3: CASSQQSYEQYF

V: TRBV6-1
J: TRBJ1-2
CDR3: CASSQTDYGYTF

V: TRBV27
J: TRBJ2-3
CDR3: CASRLHRGDTQYF

V: TRBV5-3
J: TRBJ1-2
CDR3: CASSLEQGGFGYTF

V: TRBV10-3
J: TRBJ2-6
CDR3: CAISAEGANVLTF

V: TRBV7-2
J: TRBJ1-2
CDR3: CASSLGLRQGINGYTF

V: TRBV6-5
J: TRBJ2-7
CDR3: CASRTPGQGTEQYF

V: TRBV29-1
J: TRBJ2-5
CDR3: CSAHYSGGGETQYF

V: TRBV5-1
J: TRBJ2-7
CDR3: CASSPGWTFRNEQYF

V: TRBV6-5
J: TRBJ2-1
CDR3: CASSYSPSSNEQFF

V: TRBV7-3
J: TRBJ1-5
CDR3: CASSPDGNQPQHF

V: TRBV7-2
J: TRBJ2-4
CDR3: CASSRDWGDIQYF

V: TRBV9
J: TRBJ2-3
CDR3: CASSVDSTDTQYF

V: TRBV6-6
J: TRBJ2-1
CDR3: CASSYFNYNEQFF

V: TRBV7-2
J: TRBJ2-7
CDR3: CASSSGRTSGVYEQYF

V: TRBV10-1
J: TRBJ1-2
CDR3: CASSESRQGIYGYTF

V: TRBV7-3
J: TRBJ1-1
CDR3: CASSLMANTEAFF

V: TRBV7-9
J: TRBJ2-7
CDR3: CASSSTSRIPNEQYF

V: TRBV21-1
J: TRBJ1-6
CDR3: CASSTIIQGYNSPLHF

V: TRBV7-2
J: TRBJ2-1
CDR3: CASREPGWDEQFF